The clone carrying this T cell receptor beta chain was detected ten times or more. Its antigen is not known. These data are taken from a study of response to subunit inactivated influenza vaccine. Study results and caveats: Every seasonal influenza vaccination brings in few new T cells, the authors suggested.

This CDR3 spans 12 amino acids. The V end was cut by 2 bases, the J end by 8 bases, with 7 bases between. From the RT-PCR reads, TCRdb called clonotypes with MiXCR, one entry per CDR3 protein. The sample includes just under 250,000 distinct CDR3 sequences, 12% of them seen just once. The sequencing used non-naive T cells sorted from PBMCs, collected approximately 15 days before vaccination. The chain links TRBV12-3 or TRBV12-4 to TRBJ2-1; possibly TRBD1 for D (5 bases). This TCR came from a man aged 50-60 years who received an inactivated influenza vaccine. CDR3 in amino acids: CASSLWGDEQFF. DNA for the CDR3: TGTGCCAGCAGTTTATGGGGCGATGAGCAGTTCTTC.